This T cell receptor beta chain stems from a study of cytomegalovirus exposure and HLA in healthy donors (dated by TCRdb to about 2017). Broadly, across the study: In an earlier analysis of about 560 of the donors, approximately 260 Gb of sequence data and 117 million unique TCR beta sequences from about 180 million T cells were reported. About 300 gigabases of sequencing data and roughly 90 million unique TCR sequences were included in an early release covering roughly 600 HLA-typed donors. Among the approximately 420 genotyped donors, around 81% belonged to the genetic ancestry cluster associated with self-reported Caucasian donors. The study was designed to test whether signatures of past pathogen exposure could be identified by cataloging public T cell receptors. The T cell repertoires of about 700 subjects were profiled by immunosequencing and related to cytomegalovirus serostatus. In addition to the first cohort of roughly 670 subjects, a separate validation cohort of 120 different subjects was used. To predict cytomegalovirus infection status, the study brought together high-throughput TCR immunosequencing, statistical association of individual TCRs with disease status, and machine learning. To study patterns of TCR occurrence, a later analysis re-analyzed previously published TCR beta repertoires from 550 to 800 donors and added high-resolution HLA genotyping. Rather than using new phenotypic data, the later analysis identified candidate immune exposures from TCR beta sequences and from how often those sequences occurred across donors. An earlier analysis of some 500 of the donors applied high-throughput TCR beta sequencing to assess whether each TCR beta V gene segment acted as functional or pseudogenic. Alongside the repertoire data, information on donor age, sex, ethnicity and CMV serostatus was compiled. A later genetic analysis used genome-wide SNP genotypes for about three fifths of the 666 donors, treating that subset as a discovery cohort. All discovery cohort repertoires had been generated on a single sequencing platform. HLA typing covered class I and class II loci at four-digit resolution. Typing coverage varied by locus: 629-630 donors for A, B, C, DRB1 and DQB1; about 520 for DQA1; about 600 for DPA1; 450 to 480 for DPB1. Roughly five DR-DQ haplotypes were handled as single units for association and clustering, since linkage in the cohort was strong. On average, 235,054 unique TCR beta nucleotide sequences were sequenced per donor among some 430 genotyped donors of the cohort, with 15% to 20% of those sequences being non-productive. Results and caveats for the whole study, not just this receptor: Some 15 rarely observed V segments, including chromosome 9 orphons, were excluded from the earlier analysis of a few hundred of the donors because counts were too low. Because HLA typing was missing for some donors at each locus, association tests included only the typed subset. A total of 150 to 200 TCR beta chains were listed by the study as associated with cytomegalovirus. A further reported finding was that TCR beta sequences accurately predicted the HLA-A and HLA-B alleles for most subjects in the first cohort. Because the 87-base-pair reads could not distinguish some IMGT-functional V segments, including TRBV6-2 and TRBV6-3, those segments were excluded. Roughly uniform sequencing depth across donors was assumed in presence/absence analyses, although this assumption may not hold. In an earlier analysis of around 600 of the donors, most TCR beta V segments appeared in productive rearrangements about 90% or about 30% of the time, broadly matching IMGT annotations. In a later genetic analysis, a missense DCLRE1C variant was associated with V-gene and J-gene trimming of TCR beta chains, and the association was replicated in an independent cohort. In a later analysis, most CMV-associated TCR beta chains were found to appear HLA-restricted, with HLA associations seemingly driven largely by CMV exposure. A few of the identified cytomegalovirus-associated TCR beta chains were confirmed in vitro to be specific for cytomegalovirus antigens. Compared with equally common non-associated chains, HLA-associated TCR beta chains in a later analysis were more clonally expanded and had lower generation probabilities. Strong co-occurrence of HLA alleles, especially DR and DQ, made assigning TCR associations to individual alleles difficult. According to a later genetic analysis, donors in an Asian-associated ancestry cluster had fewer N-insertions in productive TCRs than the approximately 690-donor mean. A later analysis associated about 16,000 TCR beta sequences with specific HLA alleles at a false discovery rate of 0.05. In a later analysis, TCR association rates were found to vary across HLA loci, with the most associated TCRs seen for DRB1 alleles and the fewest for HLA-C alleles. The only immune exposure information available for the cohort was CMV serostatus. This cohort had only TCR beta chains sequenced, and the lack of alpha or paired-chain data limited which features could be detected. While some public TCRs were present in many individuals, most TCR sequences turned up only very rarely across donors. Correlated functional status among segregating V segments might reflect linkage disequilibrium, but an unknown experimental factor could not be ruled out. A cluster of highly shared sequence variants was judged likely to be a technical artifact of the sequencing pipeline. The authors suggested that the approach could potentially be generalized to other disease states and immunological phenotypes. According to a later analysis, parvovirus B19, influenza, CMV and Epstein-Barr virus appeared linked to several top co-occurrence clusters. Cytomegalovirus status was reported to be diagnosed by the classifier with high specificity and sensitivity in both the original and validation cohorts.

V was cut back by 6 bases and J by 2 bases, leaving a gap of 12 bases between them. Reading the germline V gene gives CDR1 MNHNS and CDR2 SASEGT. The CDR3 numbers 14 residues from cysteine through phenylalanine. This entry keeps only the CDR3 DNA: 42 bases, framed from base 1. The library came from the immunoSEQ multiplex PCR assay. For the multiplex PCR, a mixture combining 60 forward primers for TCR Vbeta segments and 13 reverse primers for TCR Jbeta segments was used. The CDR3 region of rearranged TCR beta genes was amplified from genomic DNA by a multiplex PCR assay. The Illumina HiSeq System was used to sequence the amplified TCR beta libraries as 87-base-pair reads. The original methods were these. A later analysis counted approximately 84 million unique TCR beta chains across the 500 to 850 repertoires, and around 9.9 million of these chains were shared by at least two donors. Raw reads were error-corrected and collapsed into unique sequences by a nearest-neighbor algorithm in which closely related sequences were merged to remove PCR and sequencing errors. To assign V, D and J gene segments, CDR3 sequences were aligned to IMGT reference sequences. For a sequence to be retained, a match of at least six nucleotides to both a V gene segment and a J gene segment was required. A rearrangement counted as productive if the CDR3 had no stop codons and remained in frame with V and J, and every other rearrangement counted as non-productive. CDR3 was defined according to IMGT convention as the region running from the second conserved V-encoded cysteine to the conserved J-encoded phenylalanine. The earlier analysis of about 640 of the donors excluded any sequence lacking an unambiguous match to a single V gene segment. An earlier analysis of 587 of the donors called V segments functional above 56.7% productive rearrangements and segregating when the between-donor standard deviation exceeded 5%. A statistical classification framework was built for diagnosing cytomegalovirus status from the catalog of TCR beta chain sequences. V and J gene assignment, in a later analysis, came from comparing TCR nucleotide sequences with IMGT/GENE-DB human TR gene sequences. In a later analysis, CDR3 sequences and most-parsimonious VDJ recombination scenarios were assigned using the TCRdist pipeline. In a later analysis, each TCR beta chain was defined by its CDR3 amino acid sequence together with its V-gene family, and reads lacking a unique V-gene family were excluded. As a way to deal with suspected cross-contamination and a sequencing artifact, a later analysis dropped under 600 nucleotide sequences that were highly shared and had low generation probability. A later analysis calculated a clonal expansion index for each public chain from normalized within-repertoire ranks of inferred template counts. In a later analysis, generation probabilities were computed using a VDJ recombination model fitted to out-of-frame rearrangements, and the results were checked against IGoR. A later analysis scored TCR-TCR, TCR-HLA and TCR-CMV co-occurrence with hypergeometric tests, applying a repertoire-size bias correction to TCR pairs. False discovery rates were estimated in a later analysis by permuting HLA or CMV assignments 20 times. In a later analysis, co-occurring TCRs were grouped using DBSCAN, and TCRdist sequence similarity was added for clustering within HLA-allele-positive subsets. Repertoires with fewer than 30,000 or more than 120,000 public chains, plus five repertoires with anomalous nucleotide sharing, were excluded from co-occurrence clustering. This is the immuneACCESS table as TCRdb keeps it, with only in-frame sequences that have V and J called. A part of the clones is gone; compared with another copy, unresolved V genes explain less than half, and the rest is unexplained. V and J calls and clone size are given by that table; D and trimming were obtained from the DNA. The sample table shows 80,000 to 100,000 clones, and 60% to 80% are seen once. The top ten hold over 3% of the sample.

A remark on this clone: Its antigen is still unknown. Base-call qualities are not available, and no considerably larger clone is one nucleotide away.

The cohort comprised 550 to 700 healthy bone marrow donors. At the time of sampling, all cohort members were nominally healthy, though unrecorded immune exposures were likely present. The donor was CMV seronegative and was included in the group of 352 seronegative cohort members. Each donor provided a peripheral blood sample, and peripheral blood mononuclear cells were used for TCR beta sequencing. Genomic DNA was extracted from the blood cell samples with the Qiagen DNeasy Blood Extraction Kit. The chain uses TRBV6-1 and TRBJ2-3; TRBD2 is a possible D gene, resting on 7 matching bases. Sequenced: PBMCs. The clonotype comes from a man aged 35 to 55 in good health and CMV-seronegative. The nucleotide sequence reads as follows: TGTGCCAGCAGGGGGGGGGCGAACACAGATACGCAGTATTTT. This gives the protein CASRGGANTDTQYF.